Listed below are T cell receptor beta chains from one sample, sequenced in a study of cytomegalovirus exposure and HLA in healthy donors. Sequencing used immunoSEQ multiplex PCR; TCRdb keeps in-frame clones, though not all of them. The repertoire holds about 120,000 clones, with 85% as singletons. Material: PBMCs. The receptor set was obtained from a woman under 40 in good health and CMV-seronegative. CDR3s include the opening cysteine and the closing phenylalanine or tryptophan. The D gene is left open where the match is weak. The listing skips clone size in some rows; elsewhere it reads once, few, many or a size class.

D gene	V gene	J gene	clone size	CDR3 protein	CDR3 DNA
TRBD2	TRBV5-7	TRBJ2-7	-	CASSQVERGDYEQYF	TGTGCCAGCAGCCAGGTTGAACGGGGGGACTACGAGCAGTACTTC
TRBD1	TRBV6-1	TRBJ2-1	-	CASSARTGPSYNEQFF	TGTGCCAGCAGTGCCCGGACAGGGCCATCCTACAATGAGCAGTTCTTC
-	TRBV5-5	TRBJ2-3	once	CASSLAAVPSTDTQYF	TGTGCCAGCAGCTTGGCGGCGGTCCCTAGCACAGATACGCAGTATTTT
-	TRBV2	TRBJ2-7	-	CASRYDQGEQYF	TGTGCCAGCAGGTACGACCAGGGTGAGCAGTACTTC
-	TRBV6-5	TRBJ2-7	-	CASNPGPAYSYEQYF	TGTGCCAGCAATCCTGGGCCGGCATACTCCTACGAGCAGTACTTC
-	TRBV27	TRBJ1-6	once	CASSTARDFNSPLHF	TGTGCCAGCAGTACTGCTAGGGACTTTAATTCACCCCTCCACTTT
-	TRBV7-2	TRBJ1-5	-	CASSLQSGSNQPQHF	TGTGCCAGCAGCTTACAGTCCGGGAGCAATCAGCCCCAGCATTTT
TRBD1	TRBV29-1	TRBJ2-7	-	CSVERTGGSYEQYF	TGCAGCGTTGAAAGGACAGGGGGCTCCTACGAGCAGTACTTC
TRBD1	TRBV25-1	TRBJ1-6	few	CASRSTGDNSPLHF	TGTGCCAGCAGGTCAACAGGGGACAATTCACCCCTCCACTTT
TRBD2	TRBV7-3	TRBJ2-1	-	CASSSGLAGGRIYNEQFF	TGTGCCAGCAGCTCCGGACTAGCGGGGGGTCGAATCTACAATGAGCAGTTCTTC
-	TRBV6-1	TRBJ1-6	-	CAIQLSSNSPLHF	TGTGCCATCCAACTTTCATCGAATTCACCCCTCCACTTT